The 13 T cell receptor beta chains reported below all come from one sample, sequenced in a study of T cells in Graves' hyperthyroidism and ophthalmopathy. RNA transcripts yielded amplified TCR beta CDR3 regions. HTBI primers were the set used in a first-round RT-PCR of the TCR CDR3. MiXCR, applied by TCRdb to the multiplex PCR reads, yields one record per CDR3 protein. The sample consists of approximately 400,000 distinct CDR3 sequences, approximately 15% of them appearing once. The sample taken for sequencing was blood. These receptor sequences come from a young woman with Graves' hyperthyroidism.

This clonotype was found many times. Written as DNA, the CDR3 is TGTGCCAGCAGTTTGATGGGGGGGATATTATACAATGAGCAGTTCTTC. This gives the protein CASSLMGGILYNEQFF. The chain couples TRBV12-3 or TRBV12-4 to TRBJ2-1; 7 bases line up with TRBD2. There are 16 residues in the CDR3. Trimming removed 3 bases from V and 4 bases from J; junction bases left unmatched: 9.

This clonotype has at least ten counts. V gene TRBV28 combines with J gene TRBJ1-6, with unresolved D. The V end was cut by 3 bases, the J end by 4 bases, with 13 bases between. Germline V gene sequence: CDR1 MDHEN, CDR2 SYDVKM. The CDR3 has 16 residues. This CDR3 reads CASSFGSHSYNSPLHF. In DNA, the CDR3 is TGTGCCAGCAGTTTTGGGTCCCACTCATATAATTCACCCCTCCACTTT.

This clonotype occurred many times. The chain links TRBV4-2 to TRBJ2-7; the D is unclear. The germline V and J ends were trimmed by 4 bases and 4 bases, with 11 bases remaining between them. CDR3 length: 13 residues. Germline CDR1 and CDR2: LGHNA and YNFKEQ. CDR3 sequence: CASSLTVLYEQYF. DNA for the CDR3: TGTGCCAGCAGCCTAACGGTACTGTACGAGCAGTACTTC.

Ten or more counts support this clonotype. The chain carries TRBV20-1 and TRBJ1-1; 10 nucleotides match TRBD1. Germline-derived CDR1 and CDR2 are DFQATT and SNEGSKA (reference sequence). The CDR3 runs 18 residues. J gave up 4 bases and V 4 bases, and 18 bases lay outside the gene matches. As DNA, the CDR3 is TGCAGTGCTACTACGGAATGGGGACAGGGGAGAGGGAGCACTGAAGCTTTCTTT. It yields the protein CSATTEWGQGRGSTEAFF.

The chain carries TRBV2 and TRBJ2-2; D is unresolved. CDR1 and CDR2 from the germline V gene are SNHLY and FYNNEI. V was trimmed by 3 bases and J by 3 bases, leaving 17 bases between them. The CDR3 spans 17 residues. The CDR3 region is CASSDYQLARDTGELFF. CDR3 DNA: TGTGCCAGCAGTGACTATCAGTTAGCTAGGGACACCGGGGAGCTGTTTTTT.

This clonotype was detected a few times. The V call is TRBV20-1, the J call TRBJ2-1; the D gene is possibly TRBD2 (6 bases). The germline V and J ends were trimmed by 6 bases and 7 bases, with 16 bases remaining between them. The CDR3 extends over 13 amino acids. Germline CDR1 reads DFQATT; CDR2 reads SNEGSKA (reference sequence). CDR3 bases: TGCAGTGCCGACGCCGGGAGCCAAAATGAGCAGTTCTTC. This translates into CSADAGSQNEQFF.

This clonotype was found a few times. The chain has TRBV7-2 and TRBJ2-7, with 12 positions matching TRBD1. Trimming cost V 5 bases and J 5 bases; bases outside gene matches: 4. This CDR3 has 14 residues. In germline, CDR1 is SGHTA, CDR2 FQGNSA. The CDR3 reads CASSRDRGRNEQYF. The CDR3 nucleotides are TGTGCCAGCAGCAGGGACAGGGGGCGGAACGAGCAGTACTTC.

This chain uses TRBV20-1 with TRBJ1-5; D remains ambiguous. Germline CDR1 reads DFQATT; CDR2 reads SNEGSKA (reference sequence). The CDR3 extends over 13 amino acids. V lost 5 bases to trimming and J lost 2 bases, with 10 bases between them. The CDR3 loop is CSALPGGNQPQHF. The CDR3 DNA reads TGCAGTGCTCTCCCTGGAGGCAATCAGCCCCAGCATTTT.

This clonotype occurred many times. This sequence joins TRBV29-1 and TRBJ1-1, with D unresolved. The CDR3 loop spans 13 amino acids. CDR1 and CDR2 from the germline V gene are SQVTM and ANQGSEA. The ends were cut back, 7 bases at V and 4 bases at J, with 16 bases in the middle. As DNA, the CDR3 is TGCAGCGCTGTTGAGGGAGCGGGCACTGAAGCTTTCTTT. Protein: CSAVEGAGTEAFF.

This clonotype occurred many times. The chain uses TRBV6-1 and TRBJ1-1; D is unclear. With 5 bases removed from V and 2 bases from J, the gap between germline ends came to 15 bases. The V gene's germline CDR1 is MNHNS and CDR2 SASEGT. The length of the CDR3 is 15 residues. The chain's CDR3 is CASSPDYGRNTEAFF. CDR3 sequence (DNA): TGTGCCAGCAGTCCTGATTACGGGAGAAACACTGAAGCTTTCTTT.

This clonotype has only a few counts. The chain links TRBV15 to TRBJ2-1, with TRBD1 matching over 8 bases. The V segment lost 0 bases and the J segment 6 bases; nucleotides outside the gene matches: 4. CDR1 is LNHNV, CDR2 YYDKDF, per germline (reference sequence). The CDR3 spans 15 residues. The CDR3 spells CATSRDLGTGNEQFF. The CDR3 nucleotides read TGTGCCACCAGCAGAGATCTTGGGACAGGCAATGAGCAGTTCTTC.

The chain uses TRBV14 and TRBJ2-6; 8 bases map to TRBD1. J lost 4 bases, V lost 4 bases, and 6 bases had no gene match. Germline-derived CDR1 and CDR2 are SGHDN and FVKESK. The CDR3 runs 16 residues. DNA of the CDR3: TGTGCCAGCAGCCCACGACAGGGGACCGGGGCCAACGTCCTGACTTTC. Encoded protein: CASSPRQGTGANVLTF.

This clonotype came up many times. J is TRBJ1-5 and V is TRBV12-3 or TRBV12-4; unclear D gene. V lost 6 bases, J lost 6 bases, and 12 bases lay in between. This CDR3 is 13 amino acids long. The CDR3 reads CASRIGISQPQHF. CDR3 DNA sequence: TGTGCCAGCAGAATAGGGATTTCTCAGCCCCAGCATTTT.